The 17 T cell receptor beta chains listed next were all sequenced from one sample in a study of T cell repertoires in cytomegalovirus infection. TCRdb called the reads again in MiXCR, with one record for every CDR3 protein. This sample has hundreds of thousands of distinct CDR3 sequences, with approximately 31% found just once. No antigen is known for these receptors. Source: cultured CD8+ T cells from PBMCs, taken from culture after CMV antigen stimulation. The receptors were gathered from a human donor in good health (CMV status not recorded). Some clones in this sample may be carry-over from other donors' samples.

In nucleotides, the CDR3 is TGTGCCAACAGAGCGGGACAGGGTAAAGAGACCCAGTACTTC. Translating it yields CANRAGQGKETQYF. This chain uses TRBV27 with TRBJ2-5; 9 positions agree with TRBD1. CDR1 is MNHEY and CDR2 is SMNVEV in the germline V gene (reference sequence). This CDR3 is built from 14 residues. Trimming removed 10 bases from V and 3 bases from J; junction bases left unmatched: 9.

The rearrangement uses TRBV12-5 and TRBJ1-2; a weak D match, TRBD1 (5 bases). Trimming stripped 5 bases from V and 3 bases from J, with 13 bases between. This CDR3 has 14 residues. Germline CDR1 and CDR2: LGHNT and FRNRAP. The CDR3 nucleotides read TGTGCTAGTGGTGGTACAGGCCGTGACTATGGCTACACCTTC. Encoded protein: CASGGTGRDYGYTF.

The sample holds a few counts of this clonotype. The gene calls are TRBV27 and TRBJ1-1; no clear D. The V end lost 4 bases, the J end lost 0 bases, and 12 bases lay between the germline ends. CDR1 MNHEY and CDR2 SMNVEV come from the germline V gene (reference sequence). CDR3 size: 15 residues. The CDR3 spells CASSSFGPMNTEAFF. As DNA, the CDR3 is TGTGCCAGCAGTTCCTTTGGGCCGATGAACACTGAAGCTTTCTTT.

CDR3 protein: CSAPSGVSYEQYV. The CDR3 nucleotides read TGCAGTGCCCCGTCTGGGGTTTCCTACGAGCAGTACGTC. The chain has TRBV20-1 and TRBJ2-7, with unresolved D. The CDR3 consists of 13 residues. CDR1 is DFQATT, CDR2 SNEGSKA, per germline (reference sequence). The V gene lost 6 bases and the J gene lost 1 base, with 13 bases spanning the gap.

This clonotype was seen many times. This chain joins TRBV7-2 and TRBJ2-3, with D unclear. The CDR3 is made up of 16 amino acids. Germline CDR1 and CDR2: SGHTA and FQGNSA. The V end was cut by 3 bases, the J end by 3 bases, with 16 bases between. The CDR3 loop reads CASSFLGSKLTDTQYF. The CDR3, as DNA: TGTGCCAGCAGCTTCCTCGGGTCAAAATTAACAGATACGCAGTATTTT.

A few counts support this clonotype. CDR3 residues: CASSSGSPYNEQFF. In DNA form, the CDR3 reads TGTGCCAGCAGTTCCGGCAGTCCCTACAATGAGCAGTTCTTC. V and J are TRBV6-2 or TRBV6-3 and TRBJ2-1; D is undetermined. Germline CDR1 reads MNHEY; CDR2 reads SVGEGT. This CDR3 has 14 residues. Trimming pared 4 bases from V and 2 bases from J, leaving 9 bases between.

This chain joins TRBV12-3 or TRBV12-4 and TRBJ2-7; 10 bases line up with TRBD1. This CDR3 contains 15 residues. Losses at the gene ends were 7 bases for V and 7 bases for J; bases not matched to a gene: 13. CDR3 sequence: CASTLGQGLLWEQYF. The CDR3 nucleotides are TGTGCCAGCACCCTGGGACAGGGGCTCCTTTGGGAGCAGTACTTC.

This chain connects TRBV7-9 to TRBJ1-1; TRBD1 matches at 8 bases. After removal of 1 base from V and 2 bases from J, the junction contained 3 bases not matched to a gene. CDR1 and CDR2 from the germline V gene are SEHNR and FQNEAQ (reference sequence). The CDR3 loop spans 15 amino acids. Written as DNA, the CDR3 is TGTGCCAGCAGCTTAGTCGACAGGGGCAACACTGAAGCTTTCTTT. Residues: CASSLVDRGNTEAFF.

The gene calls are TRBV25-1 and TRBJ2-5; a weak D match, TRBD2 (7 bases). Germline values: CDR1 MGHDK, CDR2 SYGVNS. The CDR3 consists of 16 residues. V was pared by 3 bases and J by 4 bases, with 18 bases between. CDR3 DNA: TGTGCCAGCAGTGACCCTAGGAGAGGGGGGGGAGAGACCCAGTACTTC. This translates into CASSDPRRGGGETQYF.

This clonotype was counted ten times or more. This chain connects TRBV7-2 to TRBJ2-5, with D possibly matching TRBD2 (6 bases). Per the germline V gene, CDR1 is SGHTA and CDR2 is FQGNSA. The CDR3 covers 12 residues. V lost 1 base and J lost 7, with 7 bases in between. The CDR3 DNA sequence: TGTGCCAGCAGCTTAGTACTAGCGACCCAGTACTTC. It translates to CASSLVLATQYF.

In its sample, this clonotype was seen a few times. The chain carries TRBV6-2 or TRBV6-3 and TRBJ2-1; 7 bases agree with TRBD1. Germline V CDR1 and CDR2: MNHEY, SVGEGT. Trimming removed 0 bases from V and 5 bases from J; junction bases left unmatched: 4. The CDR3 runs 15 residues. The CDR3 sequence: CASSYSGQFHNEQFF. CDR3 DNA sequence: TGTGCCAGCAGTTACTCGGGACAGTTCCACAATGAGCAGTTCTTC.

The V and J genes are TRBV2 and TRBJ1-2; D possibly corresponds to TRBD1 (5 bases). This CDR3 is 11 amino acids long. The germline V gene has CDR1 SNHLY and CDR2 FYNNEI. V was shortened by 4 bases and J by 6 bases, with 6 bases between the two germline ends. The CDR3 DNA reads TGTGCCAGCAGTGTAGGGGATGGCTACACCTTC. Translation gives CASSVGDGYTF.

The chain links TRBV27 to TRBJ1-2; 10 bases are shared with TRBD1. There are 13 residues in the CDR3. Per germline, CDR1 MNHEY and CDR2 SMNVEV (reference sequence). V was pared by 10 bases and J by 5 bases, with 7 bases of the junction left unmatched. The CDR3 sequence: CATLRTGGYGYTF. The CDR3, as DNA: TGTGCCACCCTGAGGACAGGGGGGTATGGCTACACCTTC.

This clonotype was picked up a small number of times. The rearrangement joins TRBV27 to TRBJ2-2; a weak D match, TRBD2 (7 bases). The CDR3 length is 15 residues. The ends were cut back, 5 bases at V and 7 bases at J, with 17 bases in the middle. Germline CDR1 and CDR2: MNHEY and SMNVEV (reference sequence). As DNA, the CDR3 is TGTGCCAGCAGTATCCACGCGGGGGCGGACGGGGAGCTGTTTTTT. Its translation: CASSIHAGADGELFF.

This clonotype turned up a few times. The chain employs TRBV6-2 or TRBV6-3 and TRBJ2-5; D possibly corresponds to TRBD2 (7 bases). Looked up from germline, CDR1 is MNHEY and CDR2 is SVGEGT. Trimming removed 6 bases at V and 2 bases at J, with 16 bases between. The CDR3 runs 15 residues. The CDR3 loop is CASSPGGGGQETQYF. The CDR3 nucleotides are TGTGCCAGCAGCCCGGGGGGCGGGGGACAAGAGACCCAGTACTTC.

V and J are TRBV7-8 and TRBJ2-5, with D perhaps matching TRBD2 (7 bases). The germline V gene has CDR1 SGHVS and CDR2 FQNEAQ. The CDR3 loop spans 15 amino acids. Trimming left V 3 bases short and J 1 base short, with 12 bases between. CDR3 in DNA: TGTGCCAGCAGCTTTATGGGGGGGGCCCAAGAGACCCAGTACTTC. Translated: CASSFMGGAQETQYF.

The rearrangement joins TRBV7-3 to TRBJ2-2; weak D call: TRBD1 (6 bases). Trimming removed 3 bases at V and 5 bases at J, with 13 bases between. The CDR3 length is 15 residues. Germline V CDR1 and CDR2: SGHTA, FQGTGA. CDR3 sequence (DNA): TGTGCCAGCAGCTTCAACAGGGATGAGACCGGGGAGCTGTTTTTT. This codes for CASSFNRDETGELFF.